The rows below give T cell receptor beta chains drawn from one sample of a study of Graves' ophthalmopathy and Graves' hyperthyroidism. From the multiplex PCR reads, TCRdb called clonotypes with MiXCR, one entry per CDR3 protein. The sample shows a few hundred thousand distinct CDR3 sequences, 17% of them seen only once. Sequencing was carried out using peripheral blood. These receptors were taken from an adult woman with stable Graves' hyperthyroidism. The CDR3 runs from the conserved cysteine through the conserved F or W. The D gene is left open where the match is weak. Only part of the rows carry a size: once, few, many, or a class if the clone is expanded.

d_gene | j_gene | v_gene | abundance | CDR3aa | CDR3nt
TRBD1 | TRBJ1-5 | TRBV19 | . | CASSITGGGDSIQPQHF | TGTGCCAGTAGTATTACAGGGGGAGGTGATAGCATTCAGCCCCAGCATTTT
. | TRBJ2-7 | TRBV30 | many | CAWIPGPSAVNYEQYF | TGTGCCTGGATCCCGGGACCTTCGGCCGTGAACTACGAGCAGTACTTC
. | TRBJ2-7 | TRBV14 | many | CASSQEGLPLNEQYF | TGTGCCAGCAGCCAAGAAGGTCTACCCCTGAACGAGCAGTACTTC
. | TRBJ2-7 | TRBV7-2 | many | CASSLEVTYYEQYF | TGTGCCAGCAGCTTAGAAGTCACTTACTACGAGCAGTACTTC
. | TRBJ1-2 | TRBV7-8 | many | CASSSLSYGYTF | TGTGCCAGCAGCTCCCTTAGCTATGGCTACACCTTC
TRBD1 | TRBJ1-2 | TRBV7-8 | many | CASSLATGGVYGYTF | TGTGCCAGCAGCTTAGCGACAGGGGGAGTCTATGGCTACACCTTC
TRBD2 | TRBJ2-7 | TRBV4-2 | few | CASSQELAGVGNEQYF | TGTGCCAGCAGCCAAGAACTAGCGGGAGTGGGCAACGAGCAGTACTTC
. | TRBJ1-1 | TRBV5-8 | . | CASSLEFAGSAEDFF | TGTGCCAGCAGCTTGGAATTCGCAGGGAGCGCTGAAGATTTCTTT
TRBD1 | TRBJ1-2 | TRBV6-4 | many | CASSITGTGLSNYGYTF | TGTGCCAGCAGCATCACCGGGACAGGGCTTTCTAACTATGGCTACACCTTC
TRBD1 | TRBJ1-2 | TRBV7-9 | many | CASSFRDRGNGYTF | TGTGCCAGCAGCTTCCGGGACAGGGGGAATGGCTACACCTTC
TRBD1 | TRBJ2-7 | TRBV28 | once | CASSRIDGQGGHEQYF | TGTGCCAGCAGTAGAATCGACGGACAGGGTGGGCACGAGCAGTACTTC
. | TRBJ2-7 | TRBV28 | many | CASSPHGGSSYEQYF | TGTGCCAGCAGTCCCCACGGCGGAAGCTCCTACGAGCAGTACTTC
TRBD1 | TRBJ1-1 | TRBV15 | . | CATSREGGGGAFF | TGTGCCACCAGCAGAGAAGGGGGCGGGGGAGCTTTCTTT
. | TRBJ2-4 | TRBV27 | many | CASSSTPTTLAKNIQYF | TGTGCCAGCAGTTCAACACCCACCACTTTAGCCAAAAACATTCAGTACTTC
. | TRBJ1-5 | TRBV15 | many | CATRGFENQPQHF | TGTGCCACCAGGGGGTTCGAAAATCAGCCCCAGCATTTT